This T cell receptor (beta chain) stems from a study of graft-versus-host responses after intestinal transplantation. At the level of the study: Multivisceral, liver-intestinal, or isolated intestinal grafts were transplanted into recipients. Induction using anti-thymocyte globulin, followed by tacrolimus and steroids for about 3 years, was given to all recipients. Regarding the study as a whole: Ileal or blood samples showed some GvH clones first, and such clones were also found in recipient marrow. Graft-versus-host to host-versus-graft clonal ratios in allografts were high in patients with graft-donor T cell macrochimerism.

This CDR3 is 17 amino acids long. About this clone: Its antigen is unidentified.

TCRdb keeps only in-frame clones here, not all; method: immunoSEQ multiplex PCR. The table shows roughly 99,000 clones, with over 80% occurring only once. Sequencing used unstimulated CD4+ T cells sorted from spleen or lymph node cells, obtained before transplant. The TCR sequence derives from a human donor who was the organ donor for an intestinal transplant. The genes are TRBV21-1 and TRBJ2-7; the table's D call, TRBD2, has no DNA check behind it. TRBV21-1 constitutes a pseudogene. CDR3 bases: TGTGCCAGCAGCAAAGATGGGAGGACAAAACTGATCTACGAGCAGTACTTC. Translating it yields CASSKDGRTKLIYEQYF.